These 10 T cell receptor beta chains were all obtained from the same sample, sequenced in a study of T-cell memory formation after mild COVID-19 (dated by TCRdb to the early 2020s). Preparation of the library involved 5' RACE. Data came from an Illumina NovaSeq 6000. TCRdb redid the processing of the public reads, applying fastp at Q25 and MiXCR, and retained in-frame beta chains. Each CDR3 protein gets just one entry, which takes the most common genes and DNA from the rows behind it. The sample includes over 300,000 distinct CDR3 sequences, with roughly 20% observed a single time. The ten largest clones represent 21% of the sample. Sequenced input: PBMCs or a T cell subset sorted from them (not recorded which). Receptors originate from a man between 18 and 35 years old who had mild COVID-19 (a few samples of this study predate the infection). The sample titles of this study are shuffled in the database, so cell type and time point are left out; the donor was told from shared clones.

DNA for the CDR3: TGTGCCAGCAGCGATTCGGGAGGGCCAGATACGCAGTATTTT. Its translation: CASSDSGGPDTQYF. The J gene is TRBJ2-3, the V gene TRBV7-2, with TRBD2 identical over 8 bases. The CDR3 contains 14 residues. Trimming cost V 5 bases and J 4 bases; bases outside gene matches: 5. From germline, CDR1 is SGHTA and CDR2 FQGNSA.

J is TRBJ2-3 and V is TRBV7-9; D unclear. Between the trimmed V and J ends, which lost 3 bases and 5 bases, there was a span of 9 bases. The germline gives CDR1 SEHNR, CDR2 FQNEAQ (reference sequence). The CDR3 is 13 amino acids. CDR3 sequence (DNA): TGTGCCAGCAGCTTTGCTGGGAAAGATACGCAGTATTTT. It encodes CASSFAGKDTQYF.

This rearrangement joins TRBV19 to TRBJ2-7; 11 nucleotides align to TRBD1. CDR3 length: 16 amino acids. Germline CDR1 is LNHDA and CDR2 is SQIVND (reference sequence). V was pared by 9 bases and J by 0 bases, with 10 bases of the junction left unmatched. This CDR3 is CASAPGQGVASYEQYF. DNA for the CDR3: TGTGCCAGCGCACCGGGACAGGGGGTCGCCTCCTACGAGCAGTACTTC.

V and J are TRBV6-2 or TRBV6-3 and TRBJ2-5; tentative D call: TRBD1 (6 bases). CDR3 length: 16 amino acids. V lost 0 bases to trimming and J lost 3 bases, with 14 bases between them. Germline V gene lookup returns CDR1 MNHEY and CDR2 SVGEGT. DNA of the CDR3: TGTGCCAGCAGTTACTCCTCGTTCTCAGGGGAAGAGACCCAGTACTTC. Its translation: CASSYSSFSGEETQYF.

The V gene is TRBV5-1, the J gene TRBJ2-3; D not certain. The V gene's germline CDR1 is SGHRS and CDR2 YFSETQ. V was clipped by 6 bases and J by 4 bases, with 12 bases between them. This CDR3 region has 13 residues. CDR3 protein: CASNQFVADTQYF. The CDR3 nucleotides are TGCGCCAGCAACCAATTTGTTGCAGATACGCAGTATTTT.

The chain is built from TRBV3-1 and TRBJ1-1; unclear D gene. Trimming left V 5 bases short and J 2 bases short, with 9 bases between. Germline V lookup: CDR1 LGHDT, CDR2 YNNKEL (reference sequence). This CDR3 contains 13 residues. Here the CDR3 reads CASSWNRNTEAFF. The CDR3 DNA is TGTGCCAGCAGCTGGAATCGTAACACTGAAGCTTTCTTT.

The chain has TRBV5-1 and TRBJ2-3, with 8 positions matching TRBD2. In germline, CDR1 is SGHRS, CDR2 YFSETQ. After removal of 1 base from V and 7 bases from J, the junction contained 8 bases not matched to a gene. CDR3 length: 15 amino acids. CDR3 protein: CASSLISGGSNTQYF. DNA for the CDR3: TGCGCCAGCAGCTTGATCAGCGGGGGTAGTAATACGCAGTATTTT.

This clonotype showed up just a few times. This chain connects TRBV18 to TRBJ2-7; 8 bases match TRBD1. CDR3 size: 13 residues. V lost 6 bases, J lost 12 bases, and 13 bases stayed unmatched. CDR1 is KGHSH and CDR2 is LQKENI in the germline V gene. CDR3 residues: CASSPDRVSQLYV. CDR3 nucleotide sequence: TGTGCCAGCTCCCCGGACAGGGTGTCTCAATTGTACGTC.

This clonotype was recorded a few times. The chain links TRBV7-9 to TRBJ2-3; 9 bases map to TRBD1. V shed 5 bases and J 0 bases; nucleotides not matched to a gene: 6. The CDR3 has 16 residues. Germline loops: CDR1 SEHNR, CDR2 FQNEAQ (reference sequence). In nucleotides, the CDR3 is TGTGCCAGCAGCACCTTACAGGGGGCTAGCACAGATACGCAGTATTTT. Translation: CASSTLQGASTDTQYF.

This clonotype was seen a few times. The V and J genes are TRBV20-1 and TRBJ2-3; the match to TRBD2 covers 8 bases. V shed 1 base and J 2 bases; nucleotides not matched to a gene: 5. The CDR3 is 15 residues long. The germline gives CDR1 DFQATT, CDR2 SNEGSKA (reference sequence). As DNA, the CDR3 is TGCAGTGCTAGAGTTGGTAGCGGGGCCACAGATACGCAGTATTTT. It encodes CSARVGSGATDTQYF.